A selection of T cell receptor beta chains follows, all from one sample in a study of T cell repertoires in cytomegalovirus infection. TCRdb re-called the reads with MiXCR, one entry per CDR3 protein. The repertoire has more than 500,000 distinct CDR3 sequences, more than 15% of them found once; the top ten carry about 24%. The sequenced sample consisted of CD8+ T cells from PBMCs. The receptor set was obtained from a human donor in good health (CMV status not recorded). Some clones in this sample may be carry-over from other donors' samples. The CDR3 runs from the conserved cysteine through the conserved F or W. The order of the fields is clone size, CDR3 length, D gene, J gene, V gene, CDR3 protein, CDR3 DNA. The D gene is left open where the match is weak. Clone size, where shown, is once, few, many, or a class for clones that have expanded.

size: few; length: 15; D: NA; J: TRBJ2-5; V: TRBV27; CDR3: CASSLTRGSQETQYF; DNA: TGTGCCAGCAGTTTGACCAGGGGCTCCCAAGAGACCCAGTACTTC
size: many; length: 16; D: NA; J: TRBJ2-7; V: TRBV7-2; CDR3: CASSPRPGTSFGEQYF; DNA: TGTGCCAGCAGCCCCCGACCCGGGACATCTTTTGGCGAGCAGTACTTC
size: NA; length: 13; D: NA; J: TRBJ2-3; V: TRBV27; CDR3: CASRRAGTDTQYF; DNA: TGTGCCAGCAGGAGGGCAGGCACAGATACGCAGTATTTT
size: few; length: 18; D: TRBD1; J: TRBJ2-6; V: TRBV9; CDR3: CASSHDRGPLAGANVLTF; DNA: TGTGCCAGCAGCCATGACAGGGGTCCCCTCGCTGGGGCCAACGTCCTGACTTTC
size: many; length: 16; D: NA; J: TRBJ2-6; V: TRBV15; CDR3: CATSREVDSGANVLTF; DNA: TGTGCCACCAGCAGAGAGGTCGACTCTGGGGCCAACGTCCTGACTTTC
size: NA; length: 17; D: NA; J: TRBJ2-7; V: TRBV19; CDR3: CASSILLAGERAYEQYF; DNA: TGTGCCAGTAGTATCCTCCTCGCAGGTGAGAGGGCCTACGAGCAGTACTTC
size: once; length: 14; D: NA; J: TRBJ2-1; V: TRBV12-3/TRBV12-4; CDR3: CASRAWGGANEQFF; DNA: TGTGCCAGCAGGGCGTGGGGGGGGGCCAATGAGCAGTTCTTC
size: once; length: 18; D: NA; J: TRBJ1-6; V: TRBV4-1; CDR3: CASSQASPGHSRDSPLPF; DNA: TGCGCCAGCAGCCAAGCGTCCCCGGGCCATTCCCGAGATTCACCCCTCCCCTTT
size: many; length: 13; D: TRBD2; J: TRBJ2-1; V: TRBV6-5; CDR3: CASRAGFYNEQFF; DNA: TGTGCCAGCAGAGCGGGGTTTTACAATGAGCAGTTCTTC
size: many; length: 16; D: TRBD1; J: TRBJ1-2; V: TRBV7-3; CDR3: CASSQSGTGGNYGYTF; DNA: TGTGCCAGCAGCCAATCCGGGACAGGGGGCAACTATGGCTACACCTTC
size: few; length: 16; D: TRBD1; J: TRBJ1-5; V: TRBV7-9; CDR3: CASSSEDRGGDQPQHF; DNA: TGTGCCAGCAGCTCCGAGGACAGGGGAGGGGATCAGCCCCAGCATTTT
size: many; length: 15; D: TRBD1; J: TRBJ1-1; V: TRBV7-6; CDR3: CASGTGFVSYTEAFF; DNA: TGTGCCAGCGGGACAGGTTTTGTTTCTTATACTGAAGCTTTCTTT
size: once; length: 12; D: NA; J: TRBJ1-6; V: TRBV7-4; CDR3: CASGRVNSPLHF; DNA: TGTGCCAGCGGACGAGTAAATTCACCCCTCCACTTT
size: NA; length: 15; D: NA; J: TRBJ2-2; V: TRBV10-3; CDR3: CAISEIGGNTGELFF; DNA: TGTGCCATCAGTGAGATCGGCGGGAACACCGGGGAGCTGTTTTTT
size: many; length: 16; D: TRBD2; J: TRBJ2-5; V: TRBV7-9; CDR3: CASSFGLAGAGETQYF; DNA: TGTGCCAGCAGTTTTGGACTAGCGGGGGCAGGAGAGACCCAGTACTTC
size: NA; length: 18; D: TRBD1; J: TRBJ2-7; V: TRBV20-1; CDR3: CSARDSDRDDMPLYEQYF; DNA: TGCAGTGCTAGAGATAGTGACAGGGATGATATGCCCCTCTACGAGCAGTACTTC
size: few; length: 15; D: NA; J: TRBJ1-5; V: TRBV5-5; CDR3: CASSIDGGGGQPQHF; DNA: TGTGCCAGCAGCATTGACGGGGGAGGGGGACAGCCCCAGCATTTT
size: many; length: 18; D: NA; J: TRBJ1-6; V: TRBV6-6; CDR3: CASSFTPPGEPYNSPLHF; DNA: TGTGCCAGCAGTTTCACCCCTCCGGGAGAGCCCTATAATTCACCCCTCCACTTT
size: NA; length: 16; D: NA; J: TRBJ2-1; V: TRBV19; CDR3: CASSIVEVPRYNEQFF; DNA: TGTGCCAGTAGTATAGTTGAGGTCCCCAGATACAATGAGCAGTTCTTC
size: NA; length: 15; D: NA; J: TRBJ1-2; V: TRBV5-8; CDR3: CASSFETGLRNGYTF; DNA: TGTGCCAGCAGCTTTGAAACAGGGCTGCGAAATGGCTACACCTTC
size: few; length: 14; D: TRBD2; J: TRBJ2-7; V: TRBV4-1; CDR3: CASSQDAGENEQYF; DNA: TGCGCCAGCAGCCAAGATGCGGGAGAGAACGAGCAGTACTTC